Listed below are T cell receptor beta chains from one sample, sequenced in a study of T cells in Graves' hyperthyroidism and ophthalmopathy. TCRdb fed the multiplex PCR reads into MiXCR, producing one record per CDR3 protein. The sample includes around 350,000 distinct CDR3 sequences, 15% to 20% seen only once; the top ten take 3.5% to 4%. Sequencing was carried out using blood. The source is a young woman with Graves' hyperthyroidism. The CDR3 runs from the conserved cysteine through the conserved F or W. The D gene is left open where the match is weak. Clone size is not always given. Where it is, it says once, few, many or a class for expanded clones.

many | TRBD1 | TRBJ1-2 | TRBV4-1 | CASSHLDRAGYTF | TGCGCCAGCAGCCATCTGGACAGGGCTGGCTACACCTTC
NA | TRBD2 | TRBJ2-7 | TRBV4-1 | CASSQDQVGGFYEQYF | TGCGCCAGCAGCCAAGATCAGGTCGGGGGGTTTTACGAGCAGTACTTC
many | TRBD1 | TRBJ2-2 | TRBV28 | CASSLTGGIGGELFF | TGTGCCAGCAGTTTAACAGGGGGCATCGGCGGGGAGCTGTTTTTT
many | NA | TRBJ2-7 | TRBV3-1 | CASSHFTGSPQNEQYF | TGTGCCAGCAGCCATTTTACAGGATCACCGCAAAACGAGCAGTACTTC
many | NA | TRBJ1-2 | TRBV10-2 | CASSASYGYTF | TGCGCCAGCAGTGCCAGCTATGGCTACACCTTC
many | NA | TRBJ2-7 | TRBV7-2 | CASSLGLSAYEQYF | TGTGCCAGCAGCTTAGGACTATCCGCCTACGAGCAGTACTTC
many | NA | TRBJ2-4 | TRBV2 | CASSGGGALQYF | TGTGCCAGCAGTGGTGGGGGAGCCCTTCAGTACTTC
many | TRBD1 | TRBJ1-1 | TRBV5-1 | CASSHGTGQGTEAFF | TGCGCCAGCAGCCACGGGACAGGACAAGGCACTGAAGCTTTCTTT
many | NA | TRBJ2-7 | TRBV5-5 | CASSLDSNSYEQYF | TGTGCCAGCAGCTTGGACAGCAACTCCTACGAGCAGTACTTC
few | TRBD2 | TRBJ2-5 | TRBV20-1 | CSARATSGGHQETQYF | TGCAGTGCTAGGGCAACTAGCGGGGGACACCAAGAGACCCAGTACTTC
many | TRBD1 | TRBJ1-1 | TRBV6-1 | CASSEAGREGAMNTEAFF | TGTGCCAGCAGTGAAGCAGGTAGGGAGGGGGCGATGAACACTGAAGCTTTCTTT
many | TRBD1 | TRBJ1-5 | TRBV27 | CASSSDRGNQPQHF | TGTGCCAGCAGTTCCGACAGGGGTAATCAGCCCCAGCATTTT
many | NA | TRBJ1-2 | TRBV6-1 | CASRAGDPYGYTF | TGTGCCAGCAGGGCAGGGGACCCCTATGGCTACACCTTC
NA | NA | TRBJ2-2 | TRBV7-6 | CASSLEGDSGDLFF | TGTGCCAGCAGCTTAGAAGGGGACTCCGGGGATCTGTTTTTT
many | NA | TRBJ1-2 | TRBV10-3 | CAISEGQLNYGYTF | TGTGCCATCAGTGAGGGACAGTTAAACTATGGCTACACCTTC
many | NA | TRBJ1-1 | TRBV6-1 | CAAYGQPGTEAFF | TGTGCCGCGTATGGACAGCCTGGCACTGAAGCTTTCTTT
NA | NA | TRBJ1-5 | TRBV20-1 | CSARDGGGQPQHF | TGCAGTGCTAGAGACGGGGGCGGTCAGCCCCAGCATTTT
few | TRBD2 | TRBJ2-3 | TRBV19 | CASRTSGVRTDTQYF | TGTGCCAGTAGGACCAGCGGGGTACGCACAGATACGCAGTATTTT
many | NA | TRBJ1-2 | TRBV6-1 | CASSPLGGYTF | TGTGCCAGCAGTCCCCTGGGGGGCTACACCTTC
few | TRBD1 | TRBJ1-5 | TRBV12-3/TRBV12-4 | CASRPGTGGQPQHF | TGTGCCAGCAGACCCGGGACAGGGGGTCAGCCCCAGCATTTT
many | NA | TRBJ1-5 | TRBV6-1 | CASSDEGSTTQHF | TGTGCCAGCAGTGATGAAGGTTCAACGACCCAGCATTTT
many | NA | TRBJ1-1 | TRBV14 | CASSLRRIDTEAFF | TGTGCCAGCAGCCTTCGTCGTATAGACACTGAAGCTTTCTTT
few | NA | TRBJ2-6 | TRBV6-1 | CASSETETHSGANVLTF | TGTGCCAGCAGTGAGACGGAGACCCACTCTGGGGCCAACGTCCTGACTTTC
NA | NA | TRBJ1-6 | TRBV11-1 | CASSSEASPLHF | TGTGCCAGCAGCTCCGAGGCTTCACCCCTCCACTTT
many | NA | TRBJ2-7 | TRBV28 | CASSLSPEQYF | TGTGCCAGCAGTTTATCCCCCGAGCAGTACTTC
many | NA | TRBJ1-6 | TRBV28 | CASSSGGLVGNSPLHF | TGTGCCAGCAGCTCGGGGGGGCTCGTCGGGAATTCACCCCTCCACTTT
few | TRBD1 | TRBJ1-3 | TRBV7-9 | CASSAPRDSFSGNTIYF | TGTGCCAGCAGCGCACCCCGGGACAGCTTCTCTGGAAACACCATATATTTT
few | NA | TRBJ1-1 | TRBV7-9 | CASSSPAVNTEAFF | TGTGCCAGCAGCTCCCCGGCAGTGAACACTGAAGCTTTCTTT
NA | NA | TRBJ1-2 | TRBV20-1 | CSARDRSGHYGYTF | TGCAGTGCTAGAGATCGTTCGGGGCACTATGGCTACACCTTC
many | NA | TRBJ2-7 | TRBV6-2/TRBV6-3 | CASSYNLAMDEQYF | TGTGCCAGCAGTTACAACCTAGCGATGGACGAGCAGTACTTC
NA | NA | TRBJ1-6 | TRBV6-5 | CASSYSGARSPLHF | TGTGCCAGCAGTTACTCCGGCGCACGTTCACCCCTCCACTTT
NA | NA | TRBJ1-1 | TRBV6-1 | CASRRLRSGTEAFF | TGTGCCAGCAGACGGCTCAGGAGTGGCACTGAAGCTTTCTTT
many | TRBD1 | TRBJ2-5 | TRBV20-1 | CSATGGIGTQYF | TGCAGTGCCACAGGGGGGATCGGGACCCAGTACTTC
NA | NA | TRBJ1-5 | TRBV19 | CASRPVGAQPQHF | TGTGCCAGTAGACCGGTGGGTGCTCAGCCCCAGCATTTT
many | NA | TRBJ1-3 | TRBV12-3/TRBV12-4 | CASSLRGGGLSGNTIYF | TGTGCCAGCAGTTTAAGGGGGGGAGGACTCTCTGGAAACACCATATATTTT
many | TRBD1 | TRBJ2-2 | TRBV7-8 | CASSTPPGDRRYTGELFF | TGTGCCAGCAGCACACCTCCCGGGGACAGGAGATACACCGGGGAGCTGTTTTTT
many | NA | TRBJ1-3 | TRBV20-1 | CSAKALSGNTIYF | TGCAGTGCTAAGGCCCTCTCTGGAAACACCATATATTTT
few | NA | TRBJ2-5 | TRBV29-1 | CSVEVAGPVF | TGCAGCGTTGAAGTCGCGGGGCCAGTCTTC
NA | TRBD1 | TRBJ2-2 | TRBV6-1 | CASGTGTGRGNTGELFF | TGTGCCAGCGGAACCGGGACAGGAAGAGGGAACACCGGGGAGCTGTTTTTT
many | NA | TRBJ2-5 | TRBV15 | CATSRQEEAQYF | TGTGCCACCAGCAGACAGGAAGAGGCCCAGTACTTC
NA | TRBD2 | TRBJ2-5 | TRBV6-1 | CASSRAGGEETQYF | TGTGCCAGCAGCCGAGCGGGGGGGGAAGAGACCCAGTACTTC
many | NA | TRBJ2-5 | TRBV20-1 | CSASRVEETQYF | TGCAGTGCTAGCCGGGTCGAAGAGACCCAGTACTTC
NA | NA | TRBJ1-1 | TRBV6-1 | CASNRKGLSTEAFF | TGTGCCAGCAACCGAAAGGGTCTAAGCACTGAAGCTTTCTTT
many | NA | TRBJ1-2 | TRBV6-1 | CASANGRGYTF | TGTGCCAGCGCCAACGGGAGGGGCTACACCTTC
many | NA | TRBJ2-5 | TRBV10-3 | CAISELAIEGRETQYF | TGTGCCATCAGTGAGTTAGCGATTGAGGGCCGGGAGACCCAGTACTTC
few | TRBD2 | TRBJ2-5 | TRBV5-1 | CASSPQPQLAAQETQYF | TGCGCCAGCAGCCCTCAACCCCAACTAGCGGCACAAGAGACCCAGTACTTC
many | NA | TRBJ1-2 | TRBV20-1 | CSARDRGGYGYTF | TGCAGTGCTAGAGACAGGGGAGGCTATGGCTACACCTTC
NA | NA | TRBJ1-1 | TRBV6-5 | CASSFLWRARANTEAFF | TGTGCCAGCAGTTTCCTATGGAGGGCCAGGGCGAACACTGAAGCTTTCTTT
many | NA | TRBJ1-2 | TRBV10-3 | CAISELEGRYGYTF | TGTGCCATCAGTGAGCTTGAAGGGCGGTATGGCTACACCTTC